The table lists the clone carrying this T cell receptor beta chain with a few counts. The post-treatment osteosarcoma tumors were primary, local recurrence or metastasis specimens from poor-prognosis patients. This sample was taken from a study of the immune and genomic landscape of osteosarcoma. Sequenced by immunoSEQ multiplex PCR; TCRdb stores in-frame clones only, minus some. Counted here are some 5,000 clones, 77% occurring once; the ten biggest clones make up roughly 6.2%. The CDR3 runs to 15 residues. Germline CDR1 and CDR2: GTSNPN and SVGIG (reference sequence). The V and J ends lost 3 bases and 6 bases, in that order; junction bases with no gene match: 11.

This TCR derives from a human donor with osteosarcoma. Material for sequencing was osteosarcoma tumor tissue from the lung. This sequence joins TRBV30 and TRBJ1-5, with TRBD1 matching 7 bases. CDR3 coding DNA: TGTGCCTGGAGCACCCTGACAGGGACGGGTCAGCCCCAGCATTTT. Translating it yields CAWSTLTGTGQPQHF.